Described below is a single TCR beta chain sequence and its context. TCRdb re-called the 5' RACE reads through MiXCR, storing one row per CDR3 protein. The profile shows approximately 250,000 distinct CDR3 sequences, over 15% of them singletons. V was clipped by 1 base and J by 8 bases, with 8 bases between them. The CDR3 sequence is 11 residues long. Germline loops: CDR1 DFQATT, CDR2 SNEGSKA (reference sequence). The source of the sample is a study of T-cell memory formation after mild COVID-19. The sequencing input was PBMCs or a T cell subset sorted from them (not recorded which). The chain joins TRBV20-1 to TRBJ1-1; D is undetermined. This TCR came from a man in his late teens or twenties who had mild COVID-19 (a few samples of this study predate the infection). Cell type and time point are not known. CDR3 sequence (DNA): TGCAGTGCTAGAGGACGGGTGGAAGCTTTCTTT. Protein product: CSARGRVEAFF.